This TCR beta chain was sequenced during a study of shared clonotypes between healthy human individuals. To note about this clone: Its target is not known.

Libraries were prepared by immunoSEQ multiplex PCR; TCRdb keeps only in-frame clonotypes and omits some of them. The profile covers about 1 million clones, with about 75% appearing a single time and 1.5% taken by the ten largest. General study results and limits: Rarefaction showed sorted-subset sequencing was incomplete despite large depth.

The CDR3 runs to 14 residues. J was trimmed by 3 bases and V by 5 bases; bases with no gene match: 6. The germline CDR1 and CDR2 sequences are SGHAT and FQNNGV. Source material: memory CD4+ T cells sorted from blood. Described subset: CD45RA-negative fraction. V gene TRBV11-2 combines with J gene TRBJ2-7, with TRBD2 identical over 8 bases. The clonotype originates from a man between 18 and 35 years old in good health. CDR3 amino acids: CASSRSSGRYEQYF. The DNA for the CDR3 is TGTGCCAGCAGCCGCTCTAGCGGGCGCTACGAGCAGTACTTC.